This T cell receptor (beta chain) comes out of a study of low-dose radiotherapy and immunotherapy resistance in tumors. Both TCRalpha and TCRbeta chains were reverse transcribed with V-gene-specific primers. Over roughly 20 PCR cycles, TCRs were amplified from a constant-region primer and V-primer adapter. One entry per CDR3 protein results from TCRdb running MiXCR on the reads. This sample yields about 39,000 distinct CDR3 sequences, of which roughly 31% are seen a single time; about 3.7% belongs to the top ten. With regard to this clonotype: A far larger clone is only one base removed, so a read error is likely.

Time point of the sample: before trial treatment. Along with nivolumab and ipilimumab, donors received aspirin, low-dose cyclophosphamide and low-dose radiotherapy. Germline V gene sequence: CDR1 SGHRS, CDR2 YFSETQ. The CDR3 totals 10 residues. Trimming stripped 7 bases from V and 13 bases from J, with 12 bases between. The material was PBMCs, obtained before treatment. The receptor was derived from a male donor with gallbladder cancer. The chain has TRBV5-1 and TRBJ2-4; no definite D call. CDR3 residues: CASGLGEQYF. The CDR3 region has the DNA TGCGCCAGCGGCCTGGGTGAGCAGTACTTC.